This T cell receptor beta chain was recovered during a study of brain T cells in children with intractable seizures. Produced via immunoSEQ multiplex PCR; TCRdb's table is partial and in-frame only. The sample has hundreds of thousands of clones, over 90% seen once. Time point noted: blood from clinic visit 5 months post-surgery; TSC patient then seizure free. Only cases whose brain tissue showed the highest T cell transcript signatures were sequenced. Pre-surgery treatment included at least one anti-epileptic drug. Germline V gene sequence: CDR1 MNHEY, CDR2 SVGAGI. V shed 2 bases, J shed 7 bases, and the junction held 6 bases outside the gene matches. This CDR3 region has 14 residues.

The source material was peripheral blood, sampled more than 4 months after surgery. This clonotype originated in a boy younger than two with tuberous sclerosis and intractable seizures. This chain joins TRBV6-5 and TRBJ1-2, with 8 positions matching TRBD1. In nucleotides, the CDR3 is TGTGCCAGCAGTTACGGGGACAGGAGAGGTGGCTACACCTTC. It translates to CASSYGDRRGGYTF.